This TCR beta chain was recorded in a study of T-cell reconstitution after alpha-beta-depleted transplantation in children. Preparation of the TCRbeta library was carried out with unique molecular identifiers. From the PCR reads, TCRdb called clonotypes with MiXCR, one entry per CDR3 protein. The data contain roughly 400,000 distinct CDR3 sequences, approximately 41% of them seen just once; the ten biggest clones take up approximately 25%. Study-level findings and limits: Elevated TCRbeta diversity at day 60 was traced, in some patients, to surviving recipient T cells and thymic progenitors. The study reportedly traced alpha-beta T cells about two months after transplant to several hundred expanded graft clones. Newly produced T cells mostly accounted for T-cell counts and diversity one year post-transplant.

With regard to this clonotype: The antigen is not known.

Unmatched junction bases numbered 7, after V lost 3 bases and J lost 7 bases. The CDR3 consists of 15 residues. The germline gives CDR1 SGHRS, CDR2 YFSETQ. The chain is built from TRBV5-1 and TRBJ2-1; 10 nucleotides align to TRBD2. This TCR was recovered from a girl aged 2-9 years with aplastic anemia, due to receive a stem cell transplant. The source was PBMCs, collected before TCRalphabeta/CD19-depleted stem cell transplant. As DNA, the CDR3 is TGCGCCAGCAGCTCTCAGCGGGGGGGCGGGAATGAGCAGTTCTTC. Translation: CASSSQRGGGNEQFF.